This T cell receptor beta chain originates from a study of PD-1 blockade in classical Hodgkin lymphoma (dated by TCRdb to about 2020). For context, the study as a whole: Nivolumab dosing was 3 mg/kg intravenously every 2 weeks, continuing until either disease progression or unacceptable toxicity. The study used TCR beta sequencing and CyTOF to define a peripheral blood immune signature of response to PD-1 blockade in classical Hodgkin lymphoma. General conclusions and limits of the study: CD4+ but not CD8+ TCR diversity rose significantly by C4D1 (p=0.0027 vs p=0.16), most apparent in complete responders (p=0.02). Lower diversity was seen in patients whose nivolumab began less than 1 year after ASCT, and these patients were left out of later analyses so that immune reconstitution would not confound the results. The study was restricted to a single clinical trial cohort, and the causes of repertoire differences, possibly disease activity or prior therapy, were left undefined. Baseline TCR diversity was reported to be lower in newly diagnosed patients than in healthy donors and to be lower still in relapsed/refractory patients. Trial patients with a complete response had baseline diversity similar to that of newly diagnosed patients, while partial responders and progressors had significantly lower diversity.

Trimmed from V: 5 bases; trimmed from J: 2 bases; junction bases lacking a gene match: 2. Inclusive of the bounding cysteine and phenylalanine, the CDR3 is 13 residues long. Only the CDR3 portion is preserved as DNA: 39 bases, with reading frame beginning at the first base. Via the germline V gene, CDR1 is SGHAT and CDR2 FQNNGV. Genomic DNA was extracted with the Qiagen DNeasy kit from unsorted PBMCs and from negatively selected CD4+ and CD8+ fractions. Using primers that anneal to V and J segments, immunoSEQ multiplex PCR amplified the TCR beta CDR3 regions. A synthetic immune receptor repertoire was used to minimize amplification bias, and any residual bias was removed computationally once sequencing was done. Per the source publication's procedure: Repertoire diversity was quantified as the Shannon entropy index using custom Python scripts. Unsorted, CD4+ and CD8+ repertoires were analyzed separately, except for combined analyses in which CD4+ and CD8+ sequences were merged in silico. A clone was considered expanded if an increase in frequency of at least 2-fold after treatment relative to C1D1 was found, and a pseudocount of 0.5 was applied to clones undetected at baseline. Clones with 0 or 1 copy at C1D1 were classified as singleton clones, and clones with 2 or more copies were classified as non-singleton clones. Clones expanded in unsorted samples were labelled as CD4+, CD8+ or unknown by matching protein sequences in sorted samples from the same patient. Wilcoxon tests on paired samples were used to test changes in diversity from C1D1 to C4D1. The clones in this table, taken by TCRdb from immuneACCESS, are in-frame only. Not every clone is retained; where verified, under half of the shortfall comes from an unresolved V gene, and the cause of the rest is unknown. V and J calls and clone size follow that table, whereas D and trimming were derived from the DNA. This sample is represented by around 46,000 clones; 80% of them were singletons. About 20% of the sample comes from the top ten.

This sample's time point label indicates: cycle 2 day 1 (C2D1) of nivolumab. Every trial patient had relapsed following autologous stem cell transplantation, and prior brentuximab vedotin exposure was what differed among cohorts A, B and C. A total of fewer than 65 patients with relapsed/refractory classical Hodgkin lymphoma made up the trial cohort, and each patient's best overall response was complete response, partial response or progressive disease. Single-agent nivolumab was administered to trial patients in the multi-cohort phase II CheckMate 205 trial. Best overall response was determined by an independent review committee according to the 2007 International Working Group response criteria. Trial PBMCs were collected just before the start of nivolumab (C1D1) and during therapy at cycle 2 day 1 and cycle 4 day 1. After peripheral blood was drawn into 8 mL Vacutainer Cell Preparation Tubes, PBMCs were isolated by centrifugation and then cryopreserved.

Points on this clone: This clone's antigen is unknown. The record has no base qualities; no much larger clone is one base away.

The source is a human donor with classical Hodgkin lymphoma. In this chain, TRBV11-2 is recombined with TRBJ2-5, with 7 middle bases fitting TRBD1. The material sequenced was peripheral blood mononuclear cells (PBMCs), taken before the second cycle of nivolumab. Here the CDR3 is given as CASSRDSQETQYF. The DNA is as follows: TGTGCCAGCAGCCGGGACAGTCAAGAGACCCAGTACTTC.